This passage covers 23 T cell receptor beta chains from one sample sequenced in a study of cytomegalovirus exposure and HLA in healthy donors. PCR used 60 Vbeta primers and 13 Jbeta primers. Sequencing used immunoSEQ multiplex PCR; TCRdb keeps in-frame clones, though not all of them. The data show 90,000 to 140,000 clones, roughly 73% seen once. Sequenced: PBMCs. The receptors were sampled from a middle-aged woman in good health and CMV-seropositive.

This clone was detected a few times. The rearrangement joins TRBV19 to TRBJ1-2; maybe TRBD1 (6 bases). With 5 bases removed from V and 5 bases from J, the gap between germline ends came to 18 bases. This CDR3 contains 15 residues. Germline V gene sequence: CDR1 LNHDA, CDR2 SQIVND (reference sequence). The CDR3 DNA is TGTGCCAGTAGTGCCCTCCCACCGACAGGTTATGGCTACACCTTC. Its translation: CASSALPPTGYGYTF.

The chain joins TRBV5-1 to TRBJ1-3, with D unclear. CDR1 SGHRS and CDR2 YFSETQ come from the germline V gene. The CDR3 has 15 residues. The germline V and J ends were trimmed by 3 bases and 0 bases, with 10 bases remaining between them. For the CDR3, the DNA is TGCGCCAGCAGCTCAACACAGAACTCTGGAAACACCATATATTTT. It yields the protein CASSSTQNSGNTIYF.

V and J are TRBV5-1 and TRBJ2-7; D possibly corresponds to TRBD1 (6 bases). The CDR3 extends over 16 amino acids. Germline V gives CDR1 SGHRS, CDR2 YFSETQ. V gave up 0 bases and J gave up 2 bases, with 15 bases separating them. CDR3 in amino acids: CASSLVGQQSTYEQYF. The CDR3 bases are TGCGCCAGCAGCTTGGTAGGACAGCAATCCACCTACGAGCAGTACTTC.

The rearrangement joins TRBV7-8 to TRBJ2-5, with 12 bases lining up with TRBD2. The CDR3 totals 16 residues. The junction had 8 bases not matched to a gene; V was cut back by 7 bases and J by 2 bases. CDR1 SGHVS and CDR2 FQNEAQ come from the germline V gene. The CDR3 spells CASILRLAGAQETQYF. CDR3 sequence (DNA): TGTGCCAGCATCCTAAGACTAGCGGGAGCTCAAGAGACCCAGTACTTC.

The chain combines TRBV28 with TRBJ2-7, with 7 bases lining up with TRBD1. The junction had 7 bases not matched to a gene; V was cut back by 5 bases and J by 0 bases. This CDR3 comprises 15 residues. Germline V gene sequence: CDR1 MDHEN, CDR2 SYDVKM. The CDR3 DNA follows: TGTGCCAGCAGTGTGGGACAGCCTAGCTCCTACGAGCAGTACTTC. Its translation is CASSVGQPSSYEQYF.

V usage is TRBV5-1 and J usage is TRBJ1-1; 10 nucleotides line up with TRBD1. CDR3 length: 15 residues. Unmatched junction bases numbered 6, after V lost 4 bases and J lost 3 bases. Germline V gene lookup returns CDR1 SGHRS and CDR2 YFSETQ. CDR3 amino acids: CASSDRQGADTEAFF. The DNA for the CDR3 is TGCGCCAGCAGCGACCGACAGGGGGCTGACACTGAAGCTTTCTTT.

The DNA of the CDR3 is TGTGCCATCAGTCCCCGGACAGGGGCTACGAACACTGAAGCTTTCTTT. Amino acid sequence: CAISPRTGATNTEAFF. This chain connects TRBV10-3 to TRBJ1-1; 9 bases line up with TRBD1. Germline lookup yields CDR1 ENHRY and CDR2 SYGVKD. CDR3 length: 16 amino acids. The V gene end was trimmed by 5 bases and the J gene end by 1 base; junction bases not matched to a gene: 8.

This chain joins TRBV7-6 and TRBJ2-2; TRBD1 matches at 11 bases. Germline CDR1 reads SGHVS; CDR2 reads FNYEAQ. This CDR3 is 18 amino acids long. V lost 4 bases, J lost 6 bases, and 13 bases stayed unmatched. CDR3 coding DNA: TGTGCCAGCAGCTCGACAAAAAACAGGGACAGGGGGTCCGGGGAGCTGTTTTTT. It yields the protein CASSSTKNRDRGSGELFF.

The rearrangement uses TRBV20-1 and TRBJ1-1, with D possibly TRBD1 on 6 matching bases. Trimming removed 6 bases from V and 11 bases from J, with 16 bases in between. The CDR3 contains 11 residues. Germline lookup yields CDR1 DFQATT and CDR2 SNEGSKA (reference sequence). The CDR3 sequence is CSAPRQAWAFF. The CDR3 coding sequence is TGCAGTGCACCCCGACAGGCGTGGGCTTTCTTT.

The chain is built from TRBV2 and TRBJ1-3; D remains ambiguous. The CDR3 contains 17 residues. Trimming removed 7 bases from V and 0 bases from J, with 19 bases in between. Germline V lookup: CDR1 SNHLY, CDR2 FYNNEI. The CDR3, as DNA: TGTGCCAGCACCTTCCAACCAGCAGGCTACTCTGGAAACACCATATATTTT. This gives the protein CASTFQPAGYSGNTIYF.

This CDR3 reads CASSHLAREFYNEQFF. The CDR3 DNA reads TGCGCCAGCAGTCATCTGGCGCGGGAGTTCTACAATGAGCAGTTCTTC. The gene calls are TRBV4-1 and TRBJ2-1, with TRBD2 identical over 7 bases. Germline-derived CDR1 and CDR2 are MGHRA and YSYEKL. The V and J ends lost 6 bases and 3 bases, in that order; junction bases with no gene match: 11. This CDR3 region has 16 residues.

As regards this clone: At one of its ends the junction is not consistent with the germline gene, which may arise from a read error. The V gene is TRBV29-1, the J gene TRBJ2-3, with a possible D match to TRBD1 (6 bases). The CDR3 extends over 14 amino acids. Germline loops: CDR1 SQVTM, CDR2 ANQGSEA. This chain's CDR3 is CSVEGTGSTDTQYF. DNA of the CDR3: TGCAGCGTCGAAGGCACAGGGAGTACAGATACGCAGTATTTT.

V is TRBV7-2 and J is TRBJ2-4, with a weak D call TRBD1 (7 bases). CDR3 length: 16 amino acids. Germline V CDR1 and CDR2: SGHTA, FQGNSA. V dropped 2 bases and J dropped 1 base, with 12 bases sitting between them. For the CDR3, the DNA is TGTGCCAGCAGCTTACAGGGGGGCCGGGCCAAAAACATTCAGTACTTC. This codes for CASSLQGGRAKNIQYF. Looking up the rest from reference TRBV7-2 and TRBJ2-4 gives the full variable domain: GAGVSQSPSNKVTEKGKDVELRCDPISGHTALYWYRQSLGQGLEFLIYFQGNSAPDKSGLPSDRFSAERTGGSVSTLTIQRTQQEDSAVYLCASSLQGGRAKNIQYFGAGTRLSVL.

This chain joins TRBV4-3 and TRBJ2-1, with TRBD1 identical over 10 bases. The CDR3 has 16 residues. Germline V gives CDR1 LGHNA, CDR2 YSLEER. V was clipped by 4 bases and J by 5 bases; unmatched bases: 8. CDR3 amino acids: CASSLWGTGVDNEQFF. CDR3 coding DNA: TGCGCCAGCAGCCTGTGGGGGACAGGGGTGGACAATGAGCAGTTCTTC.

The rearrangement links TRBV28 to TRBJ1-4, with 8 bases aligning to TRBD1. This CDR3 is 15 amino acids long. CDR1 is MDHEN and CDR2 is SYDVKM in the germline V gene. Trimming took 2 bases from V and 4 from J; bases not matched to a gene: 3. CDR3 loop: CASSLAQGDNEKLFF. CDR3 sequence (DNA): TGTGCCAGCAGTTTAGCACAGGGGGATAATGAAAAACTGTTTTTT. Looking up the rest from reference TRBV28 and TRBJ1-4 gives the full variable domain: DVKVTQSSRYLVKRTGEKVFLECVQDMDHENMFWYRQDPGLGLRLIYFSYDVKMKEKGDIPEGYSVSREKKERFSLILESASTNQTSMYLCASSLAQGDNEKLFFGSGTQLSVL.

This clone has just a few counts. The rearrangement uses TRBV5-1 and TRBJ2-7; D possibly corresponds to TRBD2 (6 bases). V was shortened by 2 bases and J by 5 bases, with 17 bases between the two germline ends. The CDR3 totals 15 residues. Looked up from germline, CDR1 is SGHRS and CDR2 is YFSETQ. The CDR3 loop is CASSFGTVLGDEQYF. The DNA for the CDR3 is TGCGCCAGCAGCTTCGGGACTGTCCTAGGGGACGAGCAGTACTTC.

This clone has just a few counts. The V and J genes are TRBV28 and TRBJ1-5; D is uncertain. This CDR3 comprises 11 residues. Germline V gene data show CDR1 as MDHEN and CDR2 as SYDVKM. With 8 bases removed from V and 6 bases from J, the gap between germline ends came to 8 bases. CDR3 region: CASQVSQPQHF. CDR3 nucleotide sequence: TGTGCCAGCCAGGTCAGTCAGCCCCAGCATTTT.

The V gene is TRBV2, the J gene TRBJ1-4, with unresolved D. The V end lost 4 bases, the J end lost 5 bases, and 11 bases lay between the germline ends. The germline CDR1 and CDR2 sequences are SNHLY and FYNNEI. The CDR3 is made up of 14 amino acids. The CDR3 reads CASSVERINEKLFF. The CDR3 nucleotides are TGTGCCAGCAGTGTGGAGAGAATAAATGAAAAACTGTTTTTT.

The J gene is TRBJ2-5, the V gene TRBV4-2; TRBD1 might be the D (5 bases). This CDR3 spans 14 amino acids. Trimming stripped 0 bases from V and 5 bases from J, with 10 bases between. CDR1 is LGHNA and CDR2 is YNFKEQ in the germline V gene. The CDR3 region is CASSQDLGRETQYF. The DNA of the CDR3 is TGTGCCAGCAGCCAAGATCTGGGGCGGGAGACCCAGTACTTC.

A few counts support this clone. The chain uses TRBV4-1 and TRBJ1-2, with TRBD1 matching over 9 bases. CDR3 length equals 13 residues. Germline CDR1 MGHRA, CDR2 YSYEKL. Germline trimming cut 5 bases from V and 8 bases from J; bases unmatched to any gene: 6. CDR3 sequence (DNA): TGCGCCAGCAGCGCAGGGACAGGGTTCGGCTACACCTTC. This translates into CASSAGTGFGYTF.

This clone was detected a few times. The chain combines TRBV6-5 with TRBJ1-4; 7 bases match TRBD1. V was clipped by 6 bases and J by 9 bases; unmatched bases: 10. Germline CDR1 reads MNHEY; CDR2 reads SVGAGI. The CDR3 has 14 amino acids. In nucleotides, the CDR3 is TGTGCCAGCAGGGCGACAGGGCTTGAGAAAAAACTGTTTTTT. It translates to CASRATGLEKKLFF.

The chain's CDR3 is CTSSQDLGRQGRHEQYF. The CDR3 nucleotides are TGCACCAGCAGCCAAGATCTTGGGAGACAGGGGCGTCACGAGCAGTACTTC. The chain is built from TRBV1 and TRBJ2-7; the table's D call of TRBD1 was not tested on the DNA. TRBV1 constitutes a pseudogene. CDR3 size: 17 residues.

The chain couples TRBV9 to TRBJ1-6, with 10 bases matching TRBD1. The V gene end was trimmed by 0 bases and the J gene end by 5 bases; junction bases not matched to a gene: 8. The CDR3 extends over 18 amino acids. Germline loops: CDR1 SGDLS, CDR2 YYNGEE. DNA for the CDR3: TGTGCCAGCAGCGTAGCATCGGGACAGGGGTGGCATAATTCACCCCTCCACTTT. Translation gives CASSVASGQGWHNSPLHF.